This T cell receptor beta chain was sequenced during a study of shared clonotypes between healthy human individuals. Assay used: immunoSEQ multiplex PCR; TCRdb lists only in-frame clones, some missing. This table holds around 1,900,000 clones, 90% to 95% found once. CD8 cells regarded as naive lacked CD45RO, were positively chosen for CCR7, and omitted terminally differentiated effector memory CD45RA+ cells. Findings and caveats of the study: Generally, naive subsets (rather than memory subsets) showed larger estimated richness.

With regard to this clone: The antigen is not known.

Germline V lookup: CDR1 SQVTM, CDR2 ANQGSEA. The CDR3 covers 15 residues. The V end was cut by 3 bases, the J end by 4 bases, with 18 bases between. Sequencing was performed on naive CD8+ T cells from PBMCs. The TCR originated in a man in his late teens or twenties in good health. Some clones in this sample may be carry-over from other donors' samples. The chain employs TRBV29-1 and TRBJ2-5; either TRBD1 or TRBD2 may fit D (5 bases each). Here the CDR3 reads CSVEAVWGWRETQYF. The CDR3 DNA sequence: TGCAGCGTTGAGGCGGTTTGGGGGTGGCGAGAGACCCAGTACTTC.